The clone carrying this TCR beta chain appeared many times. Its matching antigen is unknown. Through a sample-barcoded 5' primer and a J-beta primer mix, a second PCR was run for roughly 7 to 12 cycles. Every cDNA molecule bore a tag from a template-switch adaptor containing 12 random nucleotides. TCRdb reprocessed the 5' RACE reads with MiXCR, giving one entry per CDR3 protein. Of about 900,000 distinct CDR3 sequences detected, around 46% appear once; the ten largest clones hold under 15%. This sample is drawn from a study of blood T cells in healthy people across ages. On the study more broadly: Every two T cells gave about one barcoded beta molecule via template switching. General study findings and limits: Roughly linear declines in TCR beta diversity per million T cells occurred with age.

A minimum of 5 micrograms of total RNA was extracted per sample. This CDR3 region has 14 residues. Trimming took 5 bases from V and 0 from J; bases not matched to a gene: 0. The chain is built from TRBV12-3 or TRBV12-4 and TRBJ2-7, with 11 positions matching TRBD1. Sequences were obtained from blood. This receptor was taken from a man aged 25-45 years in good health. The CDR3 loop is CASSGTGGSYEQYF. CDR3 nucleotide sequence: TGTGCCAGCAGTGGGACAGGGGGCTCCTACGAGCAGTACTTC.